This T cell receptor beta chain was captured by sequencing in a study of T cells in Graves' hyperthyroidism and ophthalmopathy. This clonotype turned up a few times. What it binds is not known. General study results and limits: Blood also showed most of the thyroid clonotypes that were expanded above 0.001.

TCR beta CDR3 regions were amplified from RNA. TCR CDR3 underwent first-round RT-PCR with the HTBI primer set. TCRdb redid the calling of the multiplex PCR reads with MiXCR, one entry per CDR3 protein. The data contain some 350,000 distinct CDR3 sequences, more than 15% of them singletons. Exclusion criteria comprised uncontrolled infection, other autoimmune disease, pregnancy or lactation. Thyroid ultrasound and orbital computed tomography, with clinical symptoms and serum thyroxine and TRAb, informed diagnoses. Fresh peripheral blood, about 10 ml of it, supplied the PBMCs. Germline values: CDR1 SEHNR, CDR2 FQNEAQ (reference sequence). V dropped 4 bases and J dropped 8 bases, with 15 bases sitting between them. The CDR3 is 14 residues long.

The chain joins TRBV7-9 to TRBJ2-1; weak D call: TRBD1 (6 bases). Sequencing input: blood. This clonotype was sampled from a woman aged 18-29 years with Graves' hyperthyroidism that later progressed to Graves' ophthalmopathy. The CDR3 loop reads CASSSFGGGDEQFF. As DNA, the CDR3 is TGTGCCAGCAGCTCCTTTGGTGGGGGCGATGAGCAGTTCTTC.